A selection of T cell receptor beta chains follows, all from one sample in a study of T-cell reconstitution after alpha-beta-depleted transplantation in children. In TCRdb, the PCR reads were re-called with MiXCR into one record per CDR3 protein. The sample holds some 300,000 distinct CDR3 sequences, just over 7.5% seen once. This material consisted of peripheral blood, taken 360 days after TCRalphabeta/CD19-depleted stem cell transplant. These receptors all come from a female patient under 10 years old who had a stem cell transplant for Fanconi anemia, so the T cells may come from the graft donor. The CDR3 runs from the conserved cysteine through the conserved F or W. The order of the fields is D gene, J gene, V gene, clone size, CDR3 DNA, CDR3 protein. The D gene is left open where the match is weak. Clone sizes are given selectively: once, few, many, or a class where the clone is expanded.

TRBD1,TRBJ2-3,TRBV24-1,few,TGTGCCACCAGTGACCCAAGCTACCGGGACAGGGGCGCAGATACGCAGTATTTT,CATSDPSYRDRGADTQYF
TRBD2,TRBJ2-1,TRBV7-9,many,TGTGCCAGCAGCTCAGCGGGGGGTGCCCATGAGCAGTTCTTC,CASSSAGGAHEQFF
NA,TRBJ2-5,TRBV9,many,TGTGCCAGCAGCGTAGGCCCAGGCGCGGAGACCCAGTACTTC,CASSVGPGAETQYF
NA,TRBJ2-1,TRBV20-1,NA,TGCTGTTTCGGGGGACAGTCTAGCAGGGGATCCTACAATGAGCAGTTCTTC,CCFGGQSSRGSYNEQFF
NA,TRBJ1-1,TRBV20-1,many,TGCAGTGCTAGTATTCTCCGACAAGGGGAGGCTTTCTTT,CSASILRQGEAFF
TRBD2,TRBJ2-7,TRBV12-3/TRBV12-4,NA,TGTGCCAGCAGTTTAAGGGACGGCGGGGGGGACAACCACGAGCAGTACTTC,CASSLRDGGGDNHEQYF
NA,TRBJ2-2,TRBV19,NA,TGTGCCAGTAGTATCCTAACACAGTCCGGGGAGCTGTTTTTT,CASSILTQSGELFF
NA,TRBJ1-6,TRBV7-9,many,TGTGCCAGCAGCCGGATTTGGGGGAGTACGCCTTCACCCCTCCACTTT,CASSRIWGSTPSPLHF
NA,TRBJ2-2,TRBV12-3/TRBV12-4,many,TGTGCCAGCAGTTTAGCTAGATACACCGGGGAGCTGTTTTTT,CASSLARYTGELFF
TRBD2,TRBJ2-2,TRBV24-1,many,TGTGCCACCAGTGATTTGAGGGCGGGAGAGGACACCGGGGAGCTGTTTTTT,CATSDLRAGEDTGELFF
NA,TRBJ2-1,TRBV3-1,few,TGTGCCAGCAGCCAAGGTGCAGGGTTCTACAATGAGCAGTTCTTC,CASSQGAGFYNEQFF
NA,TRBJ1-2,TRBV12-3/TRBV12-4,many,TGTGCCAGCAGTTTAGCGGCAGATAACTATGGCTACACCTTC,CASSLAADNYGYTF
NA,TRBJ2-4,TRBV30,NA,TGTGCCTGGAGCACAGCCAAAAACATTCAGTACTTC,CAWSTAKNIQYF
NA,TRBJ2-3,TRBV15,many,TGTGCCACCAGCAACATAGCTTCCACAGATACGCAGTATTTT,CATSNIASTDTQYF
TRBD1,TRBJ1-2,TRBV5-1,few,TGCGCCAGCAGCTTGGCTGTCGGCGGACAGGGATATGGCTACACCTTC,CASSLAVGGQGYGYTF
NA,TRBJ2-3,TRBV24-1,few,TGTGCCACCAGTTGGGGGGGGCTCGTGAATACGCAGTATTTT,CATSWGGLVNTQYF
TRBD2,TRBJ2-2,TRBV30,NA,TGTGCCTGGAGTCGGACTAGCGGGGGACCGTCCGGGGAGCTGTTTTTT,CAWSRTSGGPSGELFF
NA,TRBJ2-3,TRBV2,many,TGTGCCAGCAGTGGGGGCTCAGATACGCAGTATTTT,CASSGGSDTQYF
NA,TRBJ2-1,TRBV6-5,few,TGTGCCAGCAGTTACTCAGGTCAAGAGCAGTTCTTC,CASSYSGQEQFF
NA,TRBJ2-1,TRBV27,many,TGTGCCAGCAGTTTACTTCCTTTAGCGGTAAATGAGCAGTTCTTC,CASSLLPLAVNEQFF
NA,TRBJ2-6,TRBV11-2,few,TGTGCCAGCAGCAAAGGACTGAGCTCTGGGGCCAACGTCCTGACTTTC,CASSKGLSSGANVLTF
NA,TRBJ2-2,TRBV15,NA,TGTGCCACCAGCAGAGATTCCGGGGTAGGCGGGGAGCTGTTTTTT,CATSRDSGVGGELFF
NA,TRBJ2-7,TRBV20-1,many,TGCAGTGCTAGAGATCCCTCCTCAAACGCAGGGGGGCTCTACGAGCAGTACTTC,CSARDPSSNAGGLYEQYF
NA,TRBJ2-2,TRBV6-6,NA,TGTGCCTCGTGGAACACCGGGGAGCTGTTTTTT,CASWNTGELFF
NA,TRBJ2-2,TRBV6-2/TRBV6-3,many,TGTGCCAGCAGTTATTCGGTATCCGGGGAGCTGTTTTTT,CASSYSVSGELFF
NA,TRBJ1-4,TRBV27,many,TGTGCCAGCAGTTTACGGGGGTCAACTAATGAAAAACTGTTTTTT,CASSLRGSTNEKLFF
TRBD1,TRBJ1-1,TRBV7-2,few,TGTGCCAGCAGCTGGGGACAGAGCGCTGAAGCTTTCTTT,CASSWGQSAEAFF
TRBD2,TRBJ2-3,TRBV20-1,many,TGCAGTGCTAGAGATGCTAGCGGGGGGGCCGGAGATACGCAGTATTTT,CSARDASGGAGDTQYF